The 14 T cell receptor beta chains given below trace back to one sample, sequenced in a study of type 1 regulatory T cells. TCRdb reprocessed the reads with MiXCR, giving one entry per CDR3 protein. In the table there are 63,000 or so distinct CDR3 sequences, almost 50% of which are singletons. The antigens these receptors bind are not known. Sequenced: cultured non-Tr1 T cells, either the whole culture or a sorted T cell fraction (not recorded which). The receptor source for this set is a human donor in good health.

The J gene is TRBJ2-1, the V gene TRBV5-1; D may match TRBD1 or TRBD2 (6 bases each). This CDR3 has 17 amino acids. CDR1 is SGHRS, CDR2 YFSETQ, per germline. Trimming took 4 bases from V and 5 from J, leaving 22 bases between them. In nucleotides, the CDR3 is TGCGCCAGCAGCCCCCAACGGGGGCACCCCTCGAACAATGAGCAGTTCTTC. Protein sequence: CASSPQRGHPSNNEQFF. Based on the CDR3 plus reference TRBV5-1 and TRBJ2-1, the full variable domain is KAGVTQTPRYLIKTRGQQVTLSCSPISGHRSVSWYQQTPGQGLQFLFEYFSETQRNKGNFPGRFSGRQFSNSRSEMNVSTLELGDSALYLCASSPQRGHPSNNEQFFGPGTRLTVL.

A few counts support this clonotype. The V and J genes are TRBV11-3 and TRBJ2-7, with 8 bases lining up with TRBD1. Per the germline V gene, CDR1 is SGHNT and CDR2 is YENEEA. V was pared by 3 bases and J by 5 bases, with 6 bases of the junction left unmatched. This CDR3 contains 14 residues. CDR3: CASSFTQGDDEQYF. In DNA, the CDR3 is TGTGCCAGCAGCTTTACACAGGGGGACGACGAGCAGTACTTC. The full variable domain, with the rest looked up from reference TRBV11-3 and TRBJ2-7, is EAGVVQSPRYKIIEKKQPVAFWCNPISGHNTLYWYLQNLGQGPELLIRYENEEAVDDSQLPKDRFSAERLKGVDSTLKIQPAELGDSAVYLCASSFTQGDDEQYFGPGTRLTVT.

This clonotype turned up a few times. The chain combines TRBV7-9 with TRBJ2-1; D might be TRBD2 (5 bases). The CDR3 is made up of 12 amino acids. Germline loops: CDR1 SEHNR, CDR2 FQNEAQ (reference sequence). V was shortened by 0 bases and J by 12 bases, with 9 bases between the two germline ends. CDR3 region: CASSLAGVLQFF. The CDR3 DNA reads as TGTGCCAGCAGCTTAGCGGGAGTGCTGCAGTTCTTC.

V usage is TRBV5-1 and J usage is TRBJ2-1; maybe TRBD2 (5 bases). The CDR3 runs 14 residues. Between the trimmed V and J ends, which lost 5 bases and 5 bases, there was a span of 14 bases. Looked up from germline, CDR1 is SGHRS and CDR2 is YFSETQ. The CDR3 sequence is CASSTGSPNNEQFF. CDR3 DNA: TGCGCCAGCAGTACGGGGTCTCCTAACAATGAGCAGTTCTTC.

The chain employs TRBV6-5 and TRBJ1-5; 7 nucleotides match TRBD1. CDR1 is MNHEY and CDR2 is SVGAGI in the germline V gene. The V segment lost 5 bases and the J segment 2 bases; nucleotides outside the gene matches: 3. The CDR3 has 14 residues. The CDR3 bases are TGTGCCAGCAGTCTCACAGGGGGCAATCAGCCCCAGCATTTT. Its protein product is CASSLTGGNQPQHF.

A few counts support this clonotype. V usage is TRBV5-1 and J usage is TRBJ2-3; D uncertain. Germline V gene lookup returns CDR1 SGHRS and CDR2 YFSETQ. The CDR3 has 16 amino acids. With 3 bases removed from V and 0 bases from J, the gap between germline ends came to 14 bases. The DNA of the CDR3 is TGCGCCAGCAGCTCATCACCCGGTGCTAGCACAGATACGCAGTATTTT. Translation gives CASSSSPGASTDTQYF.

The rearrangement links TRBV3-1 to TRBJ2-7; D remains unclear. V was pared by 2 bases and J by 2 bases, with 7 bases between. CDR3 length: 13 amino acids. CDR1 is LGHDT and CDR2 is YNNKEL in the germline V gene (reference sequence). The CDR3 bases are TGTGCCAGCAGCCAATACGAGGCCTACGAGCAGTACTTC. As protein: CASSQYEAYEQYF.

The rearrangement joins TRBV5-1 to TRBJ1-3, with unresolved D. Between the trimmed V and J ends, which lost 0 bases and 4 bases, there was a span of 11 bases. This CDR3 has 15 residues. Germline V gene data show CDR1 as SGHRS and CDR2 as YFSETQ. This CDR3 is CASSLEAMGGNTIYF. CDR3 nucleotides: TGCGCCAGCAGCTTGGAGGCCATGGGCGGAAACACCATATATTTT.

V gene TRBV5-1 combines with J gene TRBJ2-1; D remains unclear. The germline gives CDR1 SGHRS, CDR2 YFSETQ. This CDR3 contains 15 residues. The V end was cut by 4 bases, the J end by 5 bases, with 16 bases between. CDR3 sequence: CASSLANGRNNEQFF. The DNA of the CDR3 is TGCGCCAGCAGCCTGGCTAACGGCCGAAACAATGAGCAGTTCTTC. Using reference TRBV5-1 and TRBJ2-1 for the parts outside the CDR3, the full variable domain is KAGVTQTPRYLIKTRGQQVTLSCSPISGHRSVSWYQQTPGQGLQFLFEYFSETQRNKGNFPGRFSGRQFSNSRSEMNVSTLELGDSALYLCASSLANGRNNEQFFGPGTRLTVL.

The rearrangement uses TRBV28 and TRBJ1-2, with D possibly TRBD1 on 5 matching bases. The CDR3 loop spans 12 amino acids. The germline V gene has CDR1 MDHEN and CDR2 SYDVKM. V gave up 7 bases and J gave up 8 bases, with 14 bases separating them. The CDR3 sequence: CASKGGTWGYTF. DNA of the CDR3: TGTGCCAGCAAAGGAGGGACGTGGGGCTACACCTTC.

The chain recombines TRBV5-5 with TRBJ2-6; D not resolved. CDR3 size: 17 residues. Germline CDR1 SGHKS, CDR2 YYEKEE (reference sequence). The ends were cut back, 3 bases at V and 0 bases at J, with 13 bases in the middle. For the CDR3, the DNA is TGTGCCAGCAGCTACTCCTCCAGGTACTCTGGGGCCAACGTCCTGACTTTC. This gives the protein CASSYSSRYSGANVLTF.

The CDR3, as DNA: TGTGCCAGCAGCCGAACAGAGCGGGAGCAGTTCTTC. Translating gives CASSRTEREQFF. This rearrangement joins TRBV12-3 or TRBV12-4 to TRBJ2-1, with D maybe TRBD2 (5 bases). The CDR3 totals 12 residues. The V and J ends lost 6 bases and 10 bases respectively, with 13 bases between them.

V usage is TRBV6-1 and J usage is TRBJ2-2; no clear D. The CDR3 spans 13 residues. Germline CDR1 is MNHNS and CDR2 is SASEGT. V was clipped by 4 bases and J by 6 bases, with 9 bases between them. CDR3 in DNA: TGTGCCAGCAGTGGTGGCTCCCCCGGGGAGCTGTTTTTT. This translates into CASSGGSPGELFF.

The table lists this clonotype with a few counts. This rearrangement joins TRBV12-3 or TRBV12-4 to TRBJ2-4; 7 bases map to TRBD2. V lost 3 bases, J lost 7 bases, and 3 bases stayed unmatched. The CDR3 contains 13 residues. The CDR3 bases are TGTGCCAGCAGTTTGATGGGGGGGAACATTCAGTACTTC. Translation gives CASSLMGGNIQYF.